Listed below are T cell receptor beta chains from one sample, sequenced in a study of cytomegalovirus exposure and HLA in healthy donors. Assay: immunoSEQ multiplex PCR; the TCRdb copy retains only in-frame clones and omits some. The sample shows about 140,000 clones, more than 70% of them seen only once. Sequenced sample: PBMCs. The source of these receptors is a woman in her 50s in good health and CMV-seronegative. Each CDR3 is given with its conserved first and last residue. The D gene is left open where the match is weak. Clone size is given for some rows only: seen once, a few or many times, or a class if the clone is expanded.

abundance,j_gene,d_gene,v_gene,CDR3nt,CDR3aa
few,TRBJ2-7,.,TRBV6-5,TGTGCCAGCAGTTACTCGCAAGGGGACTACGAGCAGTACTTC,CASSYSQGDYEQYF
.,TRBJ2-7,.,TRBV6-6,TGTGCCAGCAGTTTCGGACACGCCTCGGGCGAGCAGTACTTC,CASSFGHASGEQYF
.,TRBJ2-3,.,TRBV27,TGTGCCAGCAGTCGGACAGCCTTCACAGATACGCAGTATTTT,CASSRTAFTDTQYF
.,TRBJ2-5,.,TRBV5-4,TGTGCCAGCAGCCAGGGGACGGCCCAAGAGACCCAGTACTTC,CASSQGTAQETQYF
.,TRBJ1-1,.,TRBV2,TGTGCCAGCACCGAGGGCCGGAACACTGAAGCTTTCTTT,CASTEGRNTEAFF
.,TRBJ2-5,TRBD2,TRBV5-6,TGTGCCAGCAGCTGGGGGGGACTAGCGCGGAACCTTCAAGAGACCCAGTACTTC,CASSWGGLARNLQETQYF
.,TRBJ1-1,.,TRBV5-5,TGTGCCAGCAGCTTTGACACGAACACTGAAGCTTTCTTT,CASSFDTNTEAFF
once,TRBJ1-2,.,TRBV6-6,TGTGCCAGCAGTTACTCCACAGGGAATCCCTATGGCTACACCTTC,CASSYSTGNPYGYTF
few,TRBJ1-2,TRBD1,TRBV29-1,TGCAGCGTGTCGGGACAGGGGGCGCGGGGCTACACCTTC,CSVSGQGARGYTF
.,TRBJ2-6,.,TRBV7-9,TGTGCCAGCAGCTTTCTCTCTGGGGCCAACGTCCTGACTTTC,CASSFLSGANVLTF
.,TRBJ2-1,.,TRBV4-2,TGTGCCAGCAGCCAAGACTTTGGCAACGGGGTTCCCTTTGAGCAGTTCTTC,CASSQDFGNGVPFEQFF
.,TRBJ1-1,.,TRBV7-2,TGTGCCAGCAGCGGACAGACGACTGAAGCTTTCTTT,CASSGQTTEAFF
.,TRBJ2-4,.,TRBV6-1,TGTGCCAGCAGTGAGGTAGCAGGGCGCAGACGAAACATTCAGTACTTC,CASSEVAGRRRNIQYF
.,TRBJ1-1,.,TRBV12-5,TGTGCTAGTGGTTGGGGCCTCGATTGGGGAACTGAAGCTTTCTTT,CASGWGLDWGTEAFF
.,TRBJ1-2,.,TRBV29-1,TGCAGCGTTGACCCTCCGGGAGCTTGGGGCTACACCTTC,CSVDPPGAWGYTF
.,TRBJ1-1,TRBD1,TRBV9,TGTGCCAGCAGCGAGACAGGGATGAACACTGAAGCTTTCTTT,CASSETGMNTEAFF
.,TRBJ1-1,.,TRBV21-1,TGTGCCAGCAGCAACCGGACAGGGAAAGCTTTCTTT,CASSNRTGKAFF
.,TRBJ1-1,TRBD1,TRBV2,TGTGCCAGCCCCCGGACAGGAAACACTGAAGCTTTCTTT,CASPRTGNTEAFF
.,TRBJ1-1,.,TRBV7-9,TGTGCCAGCAGTTTCCCCCCCGGGACACGTGAAGCTTTCTTT,CASSFPPGTREAFF
.,TRBJ2-2,.,TRBV7-9,TGTGCCAGCAGCTCAAGCCGCCAGGGCAACACCGGGGAGCTGTTTTTT,CASSSSRQGNTGELFF
.,TRBJ1-4,.,TRBV9,TGTGCCAGCAGCCCCCGACAGGCTTGGGAAAAACTGTTTTTT,CASSPRQAWEKLFF
.,TRBJ1-2,.,TRBV6-5,TGTGCCAGCAGCCGACGTCAGACAGGCAACTATGGCTACACCTTC,CASSRRQTGNYGYTF